This T cell receptor (beta chain) is drawn from a study of shared T cell receptors in the human thymus. Germline V gives CDR1 LGHNA, CDR2 YNFKEQ. The CDR3 consists of 17 residues. Trimming shortened V by 3 bases and J by 6 bases, and 22 bases separated the two germline ends. Sequencing was performed with immunoSEQ multiplex PCR; in TCRdb, only in-frame clones are kept and a portion is missing. The table lists about 500,000 clones, about 80% of them singletons, with approximately 0.013% in the top ten. The sample was also linked to a second study, of human thymus T cells. From that report: Donors consisted of healthy Finnish infants (having corrective surgery for congenital heart defects). It was from resections taken during corrective heart surgery that the thymus tissue came. Repertoires sampled from thymus and blood appeared biased in V and J gene usage. Related research described thymic repertoires that were highly overlapping among unrelated individuals.

The sequence derives from a boy younger than two with a congenital heart defect. Source material: thymocytes. The chain links TRBV4-2 to TRBJ2-3; the D gene is possibly TRBD1 (5 bases). The CDR3 bases are TGTGCCAGCAGCCAGGGCAGAGACAGACGCACATCGGATACGCAGTATTTT. This codes for CASSQGRDRRTSDTQYF.